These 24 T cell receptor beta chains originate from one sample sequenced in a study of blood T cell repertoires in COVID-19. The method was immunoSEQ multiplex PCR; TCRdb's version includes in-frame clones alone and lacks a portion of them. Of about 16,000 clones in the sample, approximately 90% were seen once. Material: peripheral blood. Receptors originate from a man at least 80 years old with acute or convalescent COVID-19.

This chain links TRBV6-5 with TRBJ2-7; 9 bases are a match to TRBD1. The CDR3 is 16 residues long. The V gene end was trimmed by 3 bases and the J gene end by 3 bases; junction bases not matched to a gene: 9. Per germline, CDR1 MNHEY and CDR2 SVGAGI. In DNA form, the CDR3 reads TGTGCCAGCAGTTATAAGACGGGACAGGGATTCTACGAGCAGTACTTC. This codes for CASSYKTGQGFYEQYF.

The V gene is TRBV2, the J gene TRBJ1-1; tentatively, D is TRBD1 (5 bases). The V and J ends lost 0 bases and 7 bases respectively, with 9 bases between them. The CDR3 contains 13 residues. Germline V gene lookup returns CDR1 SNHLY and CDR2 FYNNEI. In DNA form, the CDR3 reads TGTGCCAGCAGTGAAGCGGAAGGGGTTGAAGCTTTCTTT. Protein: CASSEAEGVEAFF.

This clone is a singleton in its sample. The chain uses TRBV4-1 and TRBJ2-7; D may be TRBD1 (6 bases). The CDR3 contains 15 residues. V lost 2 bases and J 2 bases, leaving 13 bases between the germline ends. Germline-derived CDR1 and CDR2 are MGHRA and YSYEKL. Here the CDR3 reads CASSQSGTSAYEQYF. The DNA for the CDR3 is TGCGCCAGCAGCCAATCCGGGACATCTGCCTACGAGCAGTACTTC.

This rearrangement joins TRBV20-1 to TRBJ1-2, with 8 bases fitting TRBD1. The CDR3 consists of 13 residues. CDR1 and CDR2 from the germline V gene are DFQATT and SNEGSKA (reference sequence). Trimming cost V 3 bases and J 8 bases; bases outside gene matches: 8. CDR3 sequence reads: CSASGTGGSGYTF. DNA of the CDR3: TGCAGTGCTAGTGGCACAGGGGGTTCCGGCTACACCTTC.

The CDR3 region has the DNA TGTGCCAGCAGTCTGGCCAAAAACATTCAGTACTTC. This codes for CASSLAKNIQYF. This chain uses TRBV12-3 or TRBV12-4 with TRBJ2-4; no clear D gene. The CDR3 runs 12 residues. Trimming left V 5 bases short and J 1 base short, with 3 bases between.

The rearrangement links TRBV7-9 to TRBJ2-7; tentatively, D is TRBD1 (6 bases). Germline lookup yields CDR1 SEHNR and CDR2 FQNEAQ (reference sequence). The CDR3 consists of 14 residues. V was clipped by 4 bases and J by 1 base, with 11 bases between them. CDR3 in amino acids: CASSSSGQSYEQYF. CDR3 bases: TGTGCCAGCAGCTCCTCGGGACAATCCTACGAGCAGTACTTC.

The CDR3 DNA reads TGTGCCAGCAGCCATGATAAGAAGGGGTTTGGCTACACCTTC. Protein: CASSHDKKGFGYTF. This chain connects TRBV3-1 (or the pseudogene TRBV3-2) to TRBJ1-2; the D gene is possibly TRBD1 (5 bases). Trimming took 3 bases from V and 7 from J, leaving 15 bases between them. The germline CDR1 and CDR2 sequences are LGHDT and YNNKEL (reference sequence). This CDR3 comprises 14 residues.

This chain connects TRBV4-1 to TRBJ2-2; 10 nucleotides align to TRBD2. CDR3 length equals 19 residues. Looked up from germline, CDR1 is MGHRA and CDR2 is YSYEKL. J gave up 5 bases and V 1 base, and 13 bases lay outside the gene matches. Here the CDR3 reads CASSQVGRAAGGRTGELFF. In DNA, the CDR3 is TGCGCCAGCAGCCAAGTAGGTAGGGCAGCGGGAGGGCGGACCGGGGAGCTGTTTTTT.

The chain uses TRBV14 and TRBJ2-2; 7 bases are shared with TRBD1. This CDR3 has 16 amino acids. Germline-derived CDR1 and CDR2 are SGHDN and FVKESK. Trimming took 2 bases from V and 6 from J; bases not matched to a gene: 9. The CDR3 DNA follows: TGTGCCAGCAGCCAAACGCGACAGGGACGGGCCGGGGAGCTGTTTTTT. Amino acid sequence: CASSQTRQGRAGELFF.

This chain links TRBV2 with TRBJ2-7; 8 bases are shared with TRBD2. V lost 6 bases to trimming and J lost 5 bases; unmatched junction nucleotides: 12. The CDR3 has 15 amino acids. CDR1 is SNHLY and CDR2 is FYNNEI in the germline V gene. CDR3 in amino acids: CASSPSGTRWHEQYF. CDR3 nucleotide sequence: TGTGCCAGCAGCCCCAGCGGGACTAGATGGCACGAGCAGTACTTC.

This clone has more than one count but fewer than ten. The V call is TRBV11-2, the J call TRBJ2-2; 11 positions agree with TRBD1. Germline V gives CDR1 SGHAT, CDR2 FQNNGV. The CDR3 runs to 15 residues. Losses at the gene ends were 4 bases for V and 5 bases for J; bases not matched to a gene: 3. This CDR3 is CASSSGQGATGELFF. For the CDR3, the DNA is TGTGCCAGCAGCTCTGGACAGGGGGCTACCGGGGAGCTGTTTTTT. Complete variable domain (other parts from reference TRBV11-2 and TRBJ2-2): EAGVAQSPRYKIIEKRQSVAFWCNPISGHATLYWYQQILGQGPKLLIQFQNNGVVDDSQLPKDRFSAERLKGVDSTLKIQPAKLEDSAVYLCASSSGQGATGELFFGEGSRLTVL.

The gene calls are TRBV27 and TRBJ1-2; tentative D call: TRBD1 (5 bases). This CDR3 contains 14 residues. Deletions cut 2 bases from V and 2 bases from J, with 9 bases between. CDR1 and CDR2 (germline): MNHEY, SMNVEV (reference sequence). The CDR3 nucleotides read TGTGCCAGCAGTTTAAGGTCAGGGAACTATGGCTACACCTTC. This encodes CASSLRSGNYGYTF.

The chain's CDR3 is CASSQVGGTGEAFF. The CDR3, as DNA: TGTGCCAGCAGCCAAGTCGGAGGGACGGGTGAAGCTTTCTTT. The chain couples TRBV14 to TRBJ1-1; a possible D gene is TRBD1 (5 bases). CDR3 length: 14 residues. The V gene lost 1 base and the J gene lost 7 bases, with 13 bases spanning the gap. Germline loops: CDR1 SGHDN, CDR2 FVKESK.

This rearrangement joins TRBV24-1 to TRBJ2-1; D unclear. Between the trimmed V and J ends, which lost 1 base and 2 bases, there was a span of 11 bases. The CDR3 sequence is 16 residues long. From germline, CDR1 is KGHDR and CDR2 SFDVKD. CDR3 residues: CATSDLLAETYNEQFF. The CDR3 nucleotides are TGTGCCACCAGTGATTTATTGGCAGAAACCTACAATGAGCAGTTCTTC.

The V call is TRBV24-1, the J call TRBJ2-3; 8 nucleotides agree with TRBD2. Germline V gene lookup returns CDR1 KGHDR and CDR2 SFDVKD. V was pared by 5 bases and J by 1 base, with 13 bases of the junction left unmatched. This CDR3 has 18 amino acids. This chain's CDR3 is CATSGLSEGRGGTDTQYF. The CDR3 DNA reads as TGTGCCACCAGTGGCCTCTCAGAGGGGCGGGGGGGCACAGATACGCAGTATTTT.

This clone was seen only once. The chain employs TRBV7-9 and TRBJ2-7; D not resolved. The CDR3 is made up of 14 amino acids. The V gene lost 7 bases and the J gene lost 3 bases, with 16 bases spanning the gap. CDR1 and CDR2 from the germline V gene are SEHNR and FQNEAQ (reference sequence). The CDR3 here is CASTSSPTDYEQYF. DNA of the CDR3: TGTGCCAGCACCTCCTCTCCAACTGACTACGAGCAGTACTTC.

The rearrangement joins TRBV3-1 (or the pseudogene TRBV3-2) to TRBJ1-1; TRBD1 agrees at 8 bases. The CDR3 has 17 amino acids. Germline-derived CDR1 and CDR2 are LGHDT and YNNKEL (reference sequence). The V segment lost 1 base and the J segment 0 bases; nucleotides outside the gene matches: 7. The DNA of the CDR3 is TGTGCCAGCAGCCAAGGGGACAGGACATTCTTGAACACTGAAGCTTTCTTT. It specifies CASSQGDRTFLNTEAFF.

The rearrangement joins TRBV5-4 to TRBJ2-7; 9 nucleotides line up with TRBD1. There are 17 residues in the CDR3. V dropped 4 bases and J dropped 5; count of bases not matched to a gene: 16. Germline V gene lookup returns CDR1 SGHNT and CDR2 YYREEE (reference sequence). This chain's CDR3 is CASSPSGRWDRDHEQYF. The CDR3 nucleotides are TGTGCCAGCAGCCCATCGGGGCGGTGGGACAGGGACCACGAGCAGTACTTC. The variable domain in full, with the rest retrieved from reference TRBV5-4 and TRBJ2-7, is ETGVTQSPTHLIKTRGQQVTLRCSSQSGHNTVSWYQQALGQGPQFIFQYYREEENGRGNFPPRFSGLQFPNYSSELNVNALELDDSALYLCASSPSGRWDRDHEQYFGPGTRLTVT.

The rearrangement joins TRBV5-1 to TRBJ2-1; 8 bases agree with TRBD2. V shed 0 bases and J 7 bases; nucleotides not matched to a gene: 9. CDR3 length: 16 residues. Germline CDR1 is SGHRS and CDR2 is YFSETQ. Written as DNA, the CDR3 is TGCGCCAGCAGCTTGGGATCGAGCGGGAGAGGTAATGAGCAGTTCTTC. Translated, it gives CASSLGSSGRGNEQFF.

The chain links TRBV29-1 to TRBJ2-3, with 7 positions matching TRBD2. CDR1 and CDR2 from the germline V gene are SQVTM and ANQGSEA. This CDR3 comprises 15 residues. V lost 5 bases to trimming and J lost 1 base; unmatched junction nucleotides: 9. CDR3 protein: CSVPPGAGGTDTQYF. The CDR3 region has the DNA TGCAGCGTTCCTCCCGGCGCGGGGGGCACAGATACGCAGTATTTT.

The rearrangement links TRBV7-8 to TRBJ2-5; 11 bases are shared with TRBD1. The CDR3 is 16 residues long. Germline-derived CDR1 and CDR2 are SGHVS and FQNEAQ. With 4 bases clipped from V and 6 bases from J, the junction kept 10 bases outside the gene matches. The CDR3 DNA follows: TGTGCCAGCAGCTACCGGACAGGGGGCGTAGGTAAGACCCAGTACTTC. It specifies CASSYRTGGVGKTQYF.

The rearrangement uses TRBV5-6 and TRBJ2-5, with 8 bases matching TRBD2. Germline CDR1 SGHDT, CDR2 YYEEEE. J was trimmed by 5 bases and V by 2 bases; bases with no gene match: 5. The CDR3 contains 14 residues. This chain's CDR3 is CASSFRGGTETQYF. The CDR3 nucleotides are TGTGCCAGCAGCTTTCGCGGGGGGACCGAGACCCAGTACTTC.

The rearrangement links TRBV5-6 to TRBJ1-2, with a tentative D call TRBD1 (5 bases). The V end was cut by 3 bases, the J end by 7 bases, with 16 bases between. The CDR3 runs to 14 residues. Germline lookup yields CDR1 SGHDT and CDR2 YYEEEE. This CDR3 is CASSSLDRGFGYTF. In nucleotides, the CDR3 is TGTGCCAGCAGCTCCCTCGACAGAGGCTTTGGCTACACCTTC.

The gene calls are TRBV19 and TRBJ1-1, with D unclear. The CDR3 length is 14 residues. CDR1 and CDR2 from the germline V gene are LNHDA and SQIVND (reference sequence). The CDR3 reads CAIRKGGGNTEAFF. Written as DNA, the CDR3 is TGTGCGATTAGGAAGGGAGGTGGGAACACTGAAGCTTTCTTT.